The 9 T cell receptor beta chains presented below share a single source sample, sequenced in a study of cytomegalovirus exposure and HLA in healthy donors. The study ran its PCR with 60 Vbeta and 13 Jbeta primers. Assay: immunoSEQ multiplex PCR; the TCRdb copy retains only in-frame clones and omits some. The sample lists around 150,000 clones, around 59% seen once, with approximately 1.7% in the top ten. Sequenced sample: PBMCs. All receptors come from a male donor in good health and CMV-seronegative.

V is TRBV9 and J is TRBJ2-3; 7 nucleotides line up with TRBD1. This CDR3 comprises 18 residues. With 3 bases clipped from V and 2 bases from J, the junction kept 15 bases outside the gene matches. Germline lookup yields CDR1 SGDLS and CDR2 YYNGEE. The CDR3 nucleotides read TGTGCCAGCAGCGGAGCCCCCGGGACAGATTTACACACAGATACGCAGTATTTT. The encoded protein is CASSGAPGTDLHTDTQYF.

The rearrangement links TRBV5-4 to TRBJ1-2; the D gene is possibly TRBD1 (5 bases). V lost 4 bases and J 4 bases, leaving 8 bases between the germline ends. The V gene's germline CDR1 is SGHNT and CDR2 YYREEE (reference sequence). The CDR3 runs 12 residues. The chain's CDR3 is CASSVDSYGYTF. The CDR3 DNA sequence: TGTGCCAGCAGCGTCGACAGCTATGGCTACACCTTC.

The chain is built from TRBV6-1 and TRBJ1-4, with 12 bases that match TRBD1. This CDR3 comprises 14 residues. In germline, CDR1 is MNHNS, CDR2 SASEGT. V lost 6 bases to trimming and J lost 7 bases; unmatched junction nucleotides: 3. This CDR3 reads CASRRDRGREKLFF. The CDR3 DNA is TGTGCCAGCAGACGGGACAGGGGGCGTGAAAAACTGTTTTTT.

About this clone: Different DNA sequences within this sample yield the same CDR3. The chain carries TRBV7-9 and TRBJ2-3, with TRBD1 matching 9 bases. V dropped 5 bases and J dropped 5; count of bases not matched to a gene: 5. Germline V gene data show CDR1 as SEHNR and CDR2 as FQNEAQ (reference sequence). The CDR3 covers 14 residues. The CDR3 reads CASSLGQGKDTQYF. The CDR3 DNA reads as TGTGCCAGCAGCCTAGGACAGGGGAAAGATACGCAGTATTTT.

This clone has only a few counts. The chain combines TRBV7-9 with TRBJ1-1, with D unclear. Trimming pared 3 bases from V and 0 bases from J, leaving 8 bases between. This CDR3 has 14 residues. From germline, CDR1 is SEHNR and CDR2 FQNEAQ (reference sequence). The CDR3 DNA reads as TGTGCCAGCAGCTTCGGAGGGATGAACACTGAAGCTTTCTTT. Its protein is CASSFGGMNTEAFF.

This chain connects TRBV20-1 to TRBJ2-3; the D is unclear. Germline V gene sequence: CDR1 DFQATT, CDR2 SNEGSKA (reference sequence). The V and J ends lost 6 bases and 6 bases respectively, with 10 bases between them. There are 11 residues in the CDR3. In DNA form, the CDR3 reads TGCAGTGCCCCCACCGGGGATACGCAGTATTTT. As protein: CSAPTGDTQYF.

The chain combines TRBV29-1 with TRBJ2-5; TRBD1 might be the D (5 bases). With 7 bases removed from V and 5 bases from J, the gap between germline ends came to 11 bases. This CDR3 has 11 amino acids. Per the germline V gene, CDR1 is SQVTM and CDR2 is ANQGSEA. The CDR3 bases are TGCAGCGGTGTCAGGGCGGAGACCCAGTACTTC. Protein product: CSGVRAETQYF.

In this sample, this clone turned up a few times. The chain recombines TRBV7-2 with TRBJ2-3; TRBD1 matches at 7 bases. V was pared by 3 bases and J by 0 bases, with 6 bases of the junction left unmatched. Germline lookup yields CDR1 SGHTA and CDR2 FQGNSA. CDR3 length equals 16 residues. In DNA form, the CDR3 reads TGTGCCAGCAGCTTGATGGACAGGCTTAGCACAGATACGCAGTATTTT. It codes for CASSLMDRLSTDTQYF.

The J gene is TRBJ2-1, the V gene TRBV11-2; 9 bases fit TRBD2. The CDR3 has 15 amino acids. Per germline, CDR1 SGHAT and CDR2 FQNNGV. With 4 bases clipped from V and 3 bases from J, the junction kept 4 bases outside the gene matches. The CDR3 DNA follows: TGTGCCAGCAGCTCTTCAGCGGGGGGCTACAATGAGCAGTTCTTC. It encodes CASSSSAGGYNEQFF.